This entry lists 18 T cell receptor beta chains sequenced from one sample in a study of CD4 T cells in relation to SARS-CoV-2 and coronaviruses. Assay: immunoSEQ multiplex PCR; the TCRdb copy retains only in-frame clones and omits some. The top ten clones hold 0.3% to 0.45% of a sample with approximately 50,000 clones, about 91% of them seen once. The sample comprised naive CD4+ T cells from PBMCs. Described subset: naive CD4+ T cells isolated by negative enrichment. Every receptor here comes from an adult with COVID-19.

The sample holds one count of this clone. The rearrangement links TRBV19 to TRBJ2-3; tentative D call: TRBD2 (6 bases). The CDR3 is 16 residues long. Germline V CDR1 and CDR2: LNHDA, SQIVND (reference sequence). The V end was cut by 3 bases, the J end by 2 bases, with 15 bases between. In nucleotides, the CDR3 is TGTGCCAGTAGTATCCGCACAGGACTAAACACAGATACGCAGTATTTT. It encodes CASSIRTGLNTDTQYF.

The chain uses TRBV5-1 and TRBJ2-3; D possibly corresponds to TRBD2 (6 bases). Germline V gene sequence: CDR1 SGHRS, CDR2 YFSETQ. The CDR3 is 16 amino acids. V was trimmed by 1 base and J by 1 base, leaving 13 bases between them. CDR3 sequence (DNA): TGCGCCAGCAGCTTGTTGGGGGGAGGAGGCACAGATACGCAGTATTTT. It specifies CASSLLGGGGTDTQYF.

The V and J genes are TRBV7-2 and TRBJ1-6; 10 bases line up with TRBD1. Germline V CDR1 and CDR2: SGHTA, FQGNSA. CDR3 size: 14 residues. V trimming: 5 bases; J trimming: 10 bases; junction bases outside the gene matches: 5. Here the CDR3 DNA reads TGTGCCAGCAGCATACGACAGGGGGCATCACCCCTCCACTTT. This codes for CASSIRQGASPLHF.

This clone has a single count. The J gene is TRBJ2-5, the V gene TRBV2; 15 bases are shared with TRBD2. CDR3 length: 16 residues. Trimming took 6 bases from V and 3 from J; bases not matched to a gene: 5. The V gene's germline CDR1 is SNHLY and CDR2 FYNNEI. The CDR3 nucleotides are TGTGCCAGCAGACGGGGGACTAGCGGGAGGAAAGAGACCCAGTACTTC. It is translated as CASRRGTSGRKETQYF. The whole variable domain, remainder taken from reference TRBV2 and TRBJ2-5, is EPEVTQTPSHQVTQMGQEVILRCVPISNHLYFYWYRQILGQKVEFLVSFYNNEISEKSEIFDDQFSVERPDGSNFTLKIRSTKLEDSAMYFCASRRGTSGRKETQYFGPGTRLLVL.

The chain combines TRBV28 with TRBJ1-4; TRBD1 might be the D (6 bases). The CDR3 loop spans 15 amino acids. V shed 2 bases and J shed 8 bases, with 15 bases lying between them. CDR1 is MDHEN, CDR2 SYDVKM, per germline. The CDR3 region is CASSLGGQGYEKLFF. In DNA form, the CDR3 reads TGTGCCAGCAGTTTAGGGGGGCAGGGTTACGAAAAACTGTTTTTT.

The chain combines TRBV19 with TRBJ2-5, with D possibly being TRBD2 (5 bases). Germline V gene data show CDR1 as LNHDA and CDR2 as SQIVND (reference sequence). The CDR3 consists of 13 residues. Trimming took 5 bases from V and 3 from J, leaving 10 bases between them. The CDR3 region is CASSRSGKETQYF. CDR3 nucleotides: TGTGCCAGTAGTCGGTCGGGAAAAGAGACCCAGTACTTC.

The CDR3 DNA follows: TGTGCCAGCTCACCGACTTCGGGGGAGCAGTTCTTC. Protein product: CASSPTSGEQFF. The rearrangement uses TRBV18 and TRBJ2-1, with a weak D call TRBD2 (5 bases). The germline V gene encodes CDR1 KGHSH and CDR2 LQKENI. V dropped 3 bases and J dropped 10 bases, with 10 bases sitting between them. The CDR3 extends over 12 amino acids.

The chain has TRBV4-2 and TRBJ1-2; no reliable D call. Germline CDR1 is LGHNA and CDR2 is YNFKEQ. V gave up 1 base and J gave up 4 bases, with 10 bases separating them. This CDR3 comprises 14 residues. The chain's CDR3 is CASSQGTPIYGYTF. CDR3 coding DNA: TGTGCCAGCAGCCAAGGGACCCCGATCTATGGCTACACCTTC.

The CDR3 loop reads CASTFDPDSNQPQHF. The CDR3, as DNA: TGTGCCAGCACCTTCGACCCAGATAGCAATCAGCCCCAGCATTTT. The gene calls are TRBV28 and TRBJ1-5; no definite D call. CDR1 and CDR2 from the germline V gene are MDHEN and SYDVKM. The CDR3 length is 15 residues. Trimming pared 7 bases from V and 0 bases from J, leaving 13 bases between.

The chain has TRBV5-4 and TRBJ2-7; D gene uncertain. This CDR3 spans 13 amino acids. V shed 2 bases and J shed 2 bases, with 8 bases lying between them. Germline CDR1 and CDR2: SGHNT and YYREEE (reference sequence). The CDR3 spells CASSFDRTYEQYF. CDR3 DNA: TGTGCCAGCAGCTTTGACCGCACCTACGAGCAGTACTTC.

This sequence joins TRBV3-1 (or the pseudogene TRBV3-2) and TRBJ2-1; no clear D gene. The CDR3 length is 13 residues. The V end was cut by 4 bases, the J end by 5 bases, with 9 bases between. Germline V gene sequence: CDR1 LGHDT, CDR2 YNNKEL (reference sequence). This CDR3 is CASSRYSHNEQFF. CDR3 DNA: TGTGCCAGCAGCCGCTACAGTCACAATGAGCAGTTCTTC.

The CDR3 loop is CASSSLAGIETQYF. The CDR3 nucleotides are TGTGCCAGCAGCTCTTTAGCGGGAATCGAGACCCAGTACTTC. The rearrangement links TRBV11-2 to TRBJ2-5; 8 nucleotides align to TRBD2. With V trimmed by 4 bases and J by 5 bases, 6 bases remained unmatched. The CDR3 covers 14 residues. Germline CDR1 SGHAT, CDR2 FQNNGV.

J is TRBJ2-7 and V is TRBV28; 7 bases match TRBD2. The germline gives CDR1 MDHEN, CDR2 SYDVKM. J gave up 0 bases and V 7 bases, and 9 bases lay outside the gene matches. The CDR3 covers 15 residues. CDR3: CASTLGGVRSYEQYF. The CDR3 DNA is TGTGCCAGCACCCTTGGGGGGGTGCGCTCCTACGAGCAGTACTTC.

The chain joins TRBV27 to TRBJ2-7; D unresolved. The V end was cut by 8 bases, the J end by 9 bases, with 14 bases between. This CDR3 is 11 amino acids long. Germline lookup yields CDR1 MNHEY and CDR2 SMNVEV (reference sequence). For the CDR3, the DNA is TGTGCCAGCCGTCCCTCCGACGGGCAGTACTTC. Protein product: CASRPSDGQYF.

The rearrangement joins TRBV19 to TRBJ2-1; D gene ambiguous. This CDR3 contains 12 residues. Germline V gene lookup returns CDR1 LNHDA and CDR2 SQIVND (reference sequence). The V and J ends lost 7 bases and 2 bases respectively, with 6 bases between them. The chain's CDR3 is CASMAPYNEQFF. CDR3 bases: TGTGCCAGTATGGCACCCTACAATGAGCAGTTCTTC.

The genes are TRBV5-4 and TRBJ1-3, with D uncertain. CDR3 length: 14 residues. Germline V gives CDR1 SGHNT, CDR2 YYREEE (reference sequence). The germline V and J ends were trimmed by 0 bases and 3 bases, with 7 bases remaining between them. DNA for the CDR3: TGTGCCAGCAGCTTGGGGGGTTTTGGAAACACCATATATTTT. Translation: CASSLGGFGNTIYF.

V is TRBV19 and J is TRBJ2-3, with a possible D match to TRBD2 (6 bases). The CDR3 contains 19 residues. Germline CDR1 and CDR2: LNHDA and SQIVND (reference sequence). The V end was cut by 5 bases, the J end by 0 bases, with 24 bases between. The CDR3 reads CASSHGSSFLWRSTDTQYF. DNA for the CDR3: TGTGCCAGTAGTCACGGGAGTTCGTTTCTTTGGAGAAGCACAGATACGCAGTATTTT.

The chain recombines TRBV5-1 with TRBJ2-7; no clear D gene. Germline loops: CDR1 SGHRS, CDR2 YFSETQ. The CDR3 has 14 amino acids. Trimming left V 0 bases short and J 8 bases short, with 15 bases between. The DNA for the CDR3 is TGCGCCAGCAGCTTGGATGGAACGGCAGTTCAGCAGTACTTC. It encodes CASSLDGTAVQQYF.